This T cell receptor beta chain was obtained from a study of regulatory T cells in long-lasting Graves disease. Findings and caveats of the study: The analysis examined peripheral blood only and excluded thyroid tissue.

The CDR3 sequence is 15 residues long. The germline CDR1 and CDR2 sequences are SGHAT and FQDESV (reference sequence). The V end lost 3 bases, the J end lost 2 bases, and 13 bases lay between the germline ends. According to the study, TCR beta libraries were built with iRepertoire HTBI primers and CDR3-region Arm-PCR. The authors' processing: Looking across samples, the authors found some 60 TRBV and approximately 14 TRBJ segments. Using its own MiXCR run on the multiplex PCR reads, TCRdb lists one record per CDR3 protein. TCRdb's processing, not the authors', yielded these V and J calls. The profile shows about 330,000 distinct CDR3 sequences, 15% to 20% of them singletons. This clonotype was recorded many times. The antigen is unknown. Sample time point: newly diagnosed GD, antithyroid drugs for less than 3 months. RNA isolated from PBMCs was used to make the TCR library. This sample also appeared in a second study, on T cells in Graves' hyperthyroidism and ophthalmopathy. That work contributes: RT-PCR in the first round (using the HTBI primer set) targeted the TCR CDR3. Blood also held most thyroid clonotypes expanded beyond 0.001.

This chain links TRBV11-1 with TRBJ1-2; unclear D gene. Material: peripheral blood mononuclear cells (PBMCs), obtained at new diagnosis, from a patient treated with antithyroid drugs. This sequence was found in a woman aged 18 to 35 with Graves disease. The CDR3 sequence: CASSFDSQINYGYTF. The CDR3 nucleotides are TGTGCCAGCAGCTTCGATAGCCAGATAAACTATGGCTACACCTTC.